This is a list of T cell receptor beta chains from one sample in a study of Graves' ophthalmopathy and Graves' hyperthyroidism. TCRdb re-derived calls from the multiplex PCR reads in MiXCR, one entry per CDR3 protein. Of about 740,000 distinct CDR3 sequences listed, 40% are singletons. Material: peripheral blood. These receptors were collected from an adult man with Graves' ophthalmopathy. CDR3s leave out the opening cysteine and the closing phenylalanine or tryptophan. A D gene is named only where the DNA matches it firmly.

CDR3: ARSARTADSFDSPLH
D: NA
length: 15
V: TRBV25-1

CDR3: SASACGTGGRIGQPQH
D: TRBD1
length: 16
V: TRBV20-1

CDR3: ASSLAWGYNSPLH
D: NA
length: 13
V: TRBV7-2

CDR3: ASKGSSWDTEAF
D: NA
length: 12
V: TRBV2

CDR3: AWSPAVASNSPLH
D: NA
length: 13
V: TRBV5-4

CDR3: ASSWAGTEGSPLH
D: NA
length: 13
V: TRBV11-2

CDR3: AISEGGGSNQPQH
D: NA
length: 13
V: TRBV10-3

CDR3: ASSPGLAGSYEQY
D: TRBD2
length: 13
V: TRBV7-9

CDR3: SLSGTGEIETQY
D: TRBD1
length: 12
V: TRBV29-1

CDR3: ASSLGQSTEAF
D: NA
length: 11
V: TRBV7-2

CDR3: SVDRANTEAF
D: TRBD1
length: 10
V: TRBV29-1

CDR3: ASSLSPGLTMAF
D: NA
length: 12
V: TRBV7-9

CDR3: ASSRGQSSVSD
D: NA
length: 11
V: TRBV5-4

CDR3: ASKQGPNYGYT
D: NA
length: 11
V: TRBV2

CDR3: ASSLDGGSHEQY
D: NA
length: 12
V: TRBV12-3/TRBV12-4

CDR3: ASNHDRSPNTGELF
D: NA
length: 14
V: TRBV9

CDR3: ASSSGASETQY
D: NA
length: 11
V: TRBV6-1

CDR3: SVSGQGHEKLF
D: NA
length: 11
V: TRBV29-1

CDR3: SVHREDHGYEQY
D: NA
length: 12
V: TRBV29-1

CDR3: ASSVDTGYYEQY
D: NA
length: 12
V: TRBV9

CDR3: SVRGTPSNAEAF
D: NA
length: 12
V: TRBV20-1

CDR3: ASSTDILGRLNTEAF
D: NA
length: 15
V: TRBV19

CDR3: ATSRGRGSLYGYT
D: NA
length: 13
V: TRBV15

CDR3: ASSTTGDQPQH
D: TRBD1
length: 11
V: TRBV19

CDR3: SGGGGTGSGTEAF
D: TRBD1
length: 13
V: TRBV29-1

CDR3: ASRGTESNEKLF
D: TRBD1
length: 12
V: TRBV2

CDR3: ATSRDLGAGYGYT
D: NA
length: 13
V: TRBV15

CDR3: SAKPSANYGYT
D: NA
length: 11
V: TRBV20-1

CDR3: ATSRDLRGSEQY
D: NA
length: 12
V: TRBV15

CDR3: ASTSPGVDEKLF
D: NA
length: 12
V: TRBV7-6

CDR3: ASRSKSAGGYEQY
D: TRBD2
length: 13
V: TRBV10-3

CDR3: SSTGASNQPQH
D: TRBD1
length: 11
V: TRBV20-1

CDR3: ASSLDQGGTGELF
D: NA
length: 13
V: TRBV25-1